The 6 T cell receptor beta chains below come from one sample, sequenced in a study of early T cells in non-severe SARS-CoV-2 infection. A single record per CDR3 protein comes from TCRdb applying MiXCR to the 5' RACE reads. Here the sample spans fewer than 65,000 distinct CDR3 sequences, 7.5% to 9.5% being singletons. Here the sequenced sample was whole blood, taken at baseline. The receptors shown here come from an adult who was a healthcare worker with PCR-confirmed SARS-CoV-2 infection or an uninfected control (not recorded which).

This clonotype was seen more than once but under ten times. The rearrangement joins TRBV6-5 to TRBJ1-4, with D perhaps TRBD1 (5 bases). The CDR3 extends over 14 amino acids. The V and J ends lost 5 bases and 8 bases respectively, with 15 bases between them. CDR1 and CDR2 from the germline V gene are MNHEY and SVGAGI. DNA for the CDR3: TGTGCCAGCAGTGCGCCGGGGGTCCGGGAAAAACTGTTTTTT. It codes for CASSAPGVREKLFF.

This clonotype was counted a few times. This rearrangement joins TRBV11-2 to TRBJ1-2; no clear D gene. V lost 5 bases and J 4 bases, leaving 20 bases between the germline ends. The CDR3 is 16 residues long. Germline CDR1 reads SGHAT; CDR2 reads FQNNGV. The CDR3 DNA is TGTGCCAGCAGCCCCCGACCTAGGGATCGGGCCTATGGCTACACCTTC. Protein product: CASSPRPRDRAYGYTF.

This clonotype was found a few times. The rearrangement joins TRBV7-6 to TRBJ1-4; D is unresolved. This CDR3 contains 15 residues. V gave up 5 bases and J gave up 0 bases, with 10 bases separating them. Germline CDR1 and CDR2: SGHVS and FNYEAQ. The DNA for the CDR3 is TGTGCCAGCAGCCCGTGGCTCGCAACTAATGAAAAACTGTTTTTT. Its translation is CASSPWLATNEKLFF.

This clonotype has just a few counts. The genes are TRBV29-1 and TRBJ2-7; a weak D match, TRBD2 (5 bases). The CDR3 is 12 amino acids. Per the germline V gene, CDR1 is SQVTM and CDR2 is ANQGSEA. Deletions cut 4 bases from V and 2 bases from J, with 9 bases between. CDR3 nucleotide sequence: TGCAGCGTTGCATGGACTCCCTACGAGCAGTACTTC. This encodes CSVAWTPYEQYF.

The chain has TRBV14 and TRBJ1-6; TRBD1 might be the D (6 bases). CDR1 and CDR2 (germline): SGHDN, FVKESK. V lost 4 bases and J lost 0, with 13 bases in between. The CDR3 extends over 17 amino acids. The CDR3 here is CASSRGLGGSYNSPLHF. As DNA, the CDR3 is TGTGCCAGCAGCCGAGGTCTAGGGGGCTCCTATAATTCACCCCTCCACTTT.

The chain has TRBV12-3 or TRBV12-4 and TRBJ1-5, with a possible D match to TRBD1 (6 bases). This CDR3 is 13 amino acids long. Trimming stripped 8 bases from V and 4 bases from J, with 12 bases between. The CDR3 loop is CASGQRWNQPQHF. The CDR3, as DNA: TGTGCCAGCGGACAGAGGTGGAATCAGCCCCAGCATTTT.